Given below is one T cell receptor beta chain in context. cDNA prepared by RNA extraction and subsequent reverse transcription served as the template for sequencing. Produced via immunoSEQ multiplex PCR; TCRdb's table is partial and in-frame only. The sample comprises about 39,000 clones, just over 65% of which are singletons, and about a fifth rests with the top ten. The CDR3 contains 15 residues. V shed 2 bases and J 2 bases; nucleotides not matched to a gene: 8. The V gene's germline CDR1 is SQVTM and CDR2 ANQGSEA. Treatment reported: oral pan-JAK inhibitor, 5-10 mg twice daily. The source of the sample is a study of CD8+ T cells in alopecia areata.

Specimen: CD8+ T cells sorted from blood, collected at week 4, from a patient treated with tofacitinib. This receptor was obtained from a human donor with alopecia areata. The rearrangement joins TRBV29-1 to TRBJ1-2; 7 bases line up with TRBD1. The CDR3 sequence is CSVELKGATNYGYTF. As DNA, the CDR3 is TGCAGCGTTGAATTGAAGGGGGCTACCAACTATGGCTACACCTTC.